The present T cell receptor (beta chain) was sequenced within a study of T cell clones after liver transplantation (dated by TCRdb to between 2018 and 2021). Context from the whole study: The samples were obtained from ITN030ST, a randomized trial that attempted immunosuppression withdrawal within 2 years after liver transplantation. Donor-reactive T cell clones were identified by TCRbeta sequencing after a pre-transplant mixed lymphocyte reaction and then tracked in post-transplant blood. Third party-reactive TCRbeta sequences were also identified from pre-transplant MLRs to serve as an antigen-independent comparator for donor-reactive sequences. Three of the eight recipients were HCV-positive; the others were transplanted for non-autoimmune, non-viral indications. No induction therapy was given to the subjects, and standard immunosuppression was administered until randomization at 12-24 months post-transplant. To count as tolerant, a recipient had to stay completely off immunosuppression for at least one year without liver enzymes climbing beyond twice the upper limit of normal. Blood samples were collected pre-transplant, pre-randomization before withdrawal, and post-randomization after either full withdrawal or failed withdrawal. A cohort of 8 liver transplant recipients was studied, of whom 3 were classified as tolerant and 5 as non-tolerant. The paper's findings and limits, for the study overall: In a couple of subjects, low numbers of available donor cells limited the measurable donor-reactive repertoire. Because no allograft tissue specimens were available, donor-reactive T cells may have migrated into the graft instead of being deleted. The conclusions were considered preliminary, being limited by small, heterogeneous patient numbers and non-standardized post-transplant time points. In 5 of 8 subjects, circulating donor-reactive CD4 TCRbeta sequences decreased significantly after transplant, regardless of tolerance or HCV status. The decline in donor-reactive sequences exceeded the decline in third party-reactive sequences, suggesting partial antigen-specific deletion that was unrelated to withdrawal success. When repertoire turnover was taken into account, detection of donor-reactive sequences was significantly reduced in 7 of 8 subjects for CD4 and in 8 of 8 subjects for CD8.

Thawed unstimulated PBMCs were stained for CD3, CD4 and CD8 and FACS-sorted into CD3+CD4+ and CD3+CD8+ populations. Each of the 8 studied subjects was randomized to immunosuppression withdrawal. The Qiagen DNeasy Blood and Tissue Kit was used for isolation of genomic DNA. Unmatched junction bases come to 4, with V trimmed by 6 bases and J by 5 bases. The germline V gene supplies CDR1 SNHLY and CDR2 FYNNEI. From its cysteine to its phenylalanine, the CDR3 spans 14 amino acids. Only CDR3 DNA remains: 42 bases, in frame from the first base. Using immunoSEQ, frozen genomic DNA was subjected to high-throughput TCRbeta CDR3 sequencing, a process that included PCR amplification, mapping, bias correction and internal controls. Under the source paper's analysis protocol: Productive rearrangements were retained, and unique TCRbeta sequences were defined by the CDR3 nucleotide sequence together with the V and J gene. A sequence counted as donor-reactive only if the sequence showed at least 5-fold expansion in CFSE-low cells compared with unstimulated pre-transplant cells and had a frequency of at least 0.01%. To ensure at least 90% detection power, minimum frequency thresholds were set for each subject based on that subject's lowest-template unstimulated sample. Jensen-Shannon divergence between the top 1000 TCRbeta sequences post-transplant and pre-transplant was used to measure repertoire turnover. Changes in detection of donor-reactive sequences were tested with two-sided Fisher's exact tests. TCRdb stores this immuneACCESS table with in-frame sequences only. Part of the clones is absent; in the studies checked, under half of the shortfall reflects unresolved V genes, and no reason is known for the rest. V and J calls and clone size are given by that table; D and trimming were obtained from the DNA. For this sample the table gives 95,000 to 110,000 clones, of which 80% to 90% were detected only once. Of the sample, less than 3% falls within the top ten clones.

The count of this clone is one. What antigen it recognizes has not been identified. Qualities for individual bases were not recorded, and no much larger clone is one base off. The V and J segments used are TRBV2 and TRBJ2-2, and 9 junction bases match TRBD1. The receptor's source is a human patient who received a liver transplant. After a transplant, certain T cells may trace back to the graft donor. The input for sequencing was CD4+ T cells from blood, taken approximately 43 months after liver transplant. CDR3 sequence: CASRRQGGTGELFF. The DNA reads as follows: TGTGCCAGCAGGAGACAGGGGGGGACCGGGGAGCTGTTTTTT.